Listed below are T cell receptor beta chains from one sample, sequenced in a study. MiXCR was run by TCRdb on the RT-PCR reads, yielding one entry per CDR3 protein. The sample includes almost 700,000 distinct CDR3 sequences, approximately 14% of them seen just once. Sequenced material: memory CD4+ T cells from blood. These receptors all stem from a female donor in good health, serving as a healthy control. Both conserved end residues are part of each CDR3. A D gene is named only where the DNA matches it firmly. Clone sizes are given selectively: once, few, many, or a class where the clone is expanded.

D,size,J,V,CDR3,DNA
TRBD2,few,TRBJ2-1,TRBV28,CASSSPGLASEQFF,TGTGCCAGCAGTTCGCCGGGACTAGCGAGTGAGCAGTTCTTC
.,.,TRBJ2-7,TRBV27,CASRRNPSDYEQYF,TGTGCCAGCAGACGTAACCCATCCGACTACGAGCAGTACTTC
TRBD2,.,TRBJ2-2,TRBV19,CASSRTSGFTGELFF,TGTGCCAGTAGTAGGACTAGCGGATTCACCGGGGAGCTGTTTTTT
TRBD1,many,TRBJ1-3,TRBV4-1,CASSLQGANTIYF,TGCGCCAGCAGCCTACAGGGGGCGAACACCATATATTTT
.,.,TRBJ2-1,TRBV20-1,CSASNSDSSYNEQFF,TGCAGTGCTAGTAATTCGGATAGCTCCTACAATGAGCAGTTCTTC
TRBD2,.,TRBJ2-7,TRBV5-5,CASSLLAGGNYEQYF,TGTGCCAGCAGCTTACTAGCGGGAGGAAACTACGAGCAGTACTTC
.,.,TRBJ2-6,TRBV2,CASRSGSGANVLTF,TGTGCCAGCCGTTCGGGATCCGGGGCCAACGTCCTGACTTTC
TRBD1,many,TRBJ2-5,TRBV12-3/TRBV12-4,CASSLTDRGETQYF,TGTGCCAGCAGTTTAACGGACAGGGGTGAGACCCAGTACTTC
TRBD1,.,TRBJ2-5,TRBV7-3,CASSTGQGGTQYF,TGTGCCAGCAGCACGGGACAGGGTGGGACCCAGTACTTC
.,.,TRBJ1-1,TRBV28,CAISPLVVGVGHTEAFF,TGTGCCATCTCCCCTCTGGTAGTGGGGGTGGGGCACACTGAAGCTTTCTTT
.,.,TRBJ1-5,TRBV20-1,CSASGVQSNQPQHF,TGCAGTGCTAGCGGGGTGCAGAGCAATCAGCCCCAGCATTTT
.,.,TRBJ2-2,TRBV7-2,CASSLGSGALTGELFF,TGTGCCAGCAGCTTAGGTTCGGGGGCGCTCACCGGGGAGCTGTTTTTT
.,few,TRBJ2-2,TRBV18,CASSPRGQNTGELFF,TGTGCCAGCTCACCACGGGGACAGAACACCGGGGAGCTGTTTTTT
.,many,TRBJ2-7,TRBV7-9,CASSFSLGTVNYEQYF,TGTGCCAGCAGCTTTTCCTTAGGGACGGTGAACTACGAGCAGTACTTC
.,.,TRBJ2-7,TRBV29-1,CSVVLSGYERYF,TGCAGCGTCGTCCTATCGGGCTACGAGCGGTACTTC
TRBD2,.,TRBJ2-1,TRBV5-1,CASSFGSSGFSYNEQFF,TGCGCCAGCAGCTTTGGCTCTAGCGGCTTCTCCTACAATGAGCAGTTCTTC
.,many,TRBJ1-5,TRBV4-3,CASSQDGALGNQPQHF,TGCGCCAGCAGCCAAGATGGCGCCTTGGGCAATCAGCCCCAGCATTTT
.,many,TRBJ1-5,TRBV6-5,CASSYAENQPQHF,TGTGCCAGCAGTTACGCCGAAAATCAGCCCCAGCATTTT
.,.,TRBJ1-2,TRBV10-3,CAISEQEYYGYTF,TGTGCCATCAGTGAGCAGGAATACTATGGCTACACCTTC
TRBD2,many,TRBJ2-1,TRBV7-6,CASSFGLADSYNEQFF,TGTGCCAGCAGCTTTGGACTAGCGGACTCTTACAATGAGCAGTTCTTC
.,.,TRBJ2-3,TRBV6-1,CASSDSPILVAASTDTQYF,TGTGCCAGCAGTGACTCACCAATCCTTGTAGCGGCAAGCACAGATACGCAGTATTTT
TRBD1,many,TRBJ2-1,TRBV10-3,CAISAATGVGFNEQFF,TGTGCCATCAGTGCCGCGACAGGGGTGGGCTTCAATGAGCAGTTCTTC
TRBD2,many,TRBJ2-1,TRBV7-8,CASSSLSGRMSYNEQFF,TGTGCCAGCAGCTCCCTTAGCGGGAGGATGTCCTACAATGAGCAGTTCTTC
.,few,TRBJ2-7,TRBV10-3,CATRGTLIYEQYF,TGTGCCACCCGGGGGACTCTAATCTACGAGCAGTACTTC
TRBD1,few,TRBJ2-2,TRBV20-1,CSARSGGAGGELFF,TGCAGTGCTAGATCAGGGGGCGCGGGCGGGGAGCTGTTTTTT
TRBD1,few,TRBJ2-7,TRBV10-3,CAISTDRGEQYF,TGTGCCATCAGTACAGACAGGGGTGAGCAGTACTTC
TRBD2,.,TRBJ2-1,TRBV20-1,CSARRTGGSSGIEQFF,TGCAGTGCTAGGAGAACTGGCGGGAGCTCCGGCATTGAGCAGTTCTTC
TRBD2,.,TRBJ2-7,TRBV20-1,CSAPVPGLAYEQYF,TGCAGTGCTCCCGTTCCGGGACTAGCTTACGAGCAGTACTTC
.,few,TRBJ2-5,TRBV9,CASSPRTGRTNQETQYF,TGTGCCAGCAGCCCCCGAACGGGCAGAACCAACCAAGAGACCCAGTACTTC
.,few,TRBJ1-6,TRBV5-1,CASSLGVMDSPLHF,TGCGCCAGCAGCTTGGGGGTTATGGATTCACCCCTCCACTTT
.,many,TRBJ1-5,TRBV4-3,CASSQGTNPDQPQHF,TGCGCCAGCAGCCAGGGGACTAACCCCGATCAGCCCCAGCATTTT
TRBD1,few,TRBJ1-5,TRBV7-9,CASSRGQGLSNQPQHF,TGTGCCAGCAGCCGAGGACAGGGGTTAAGCAATCAGCCCCAGCATTTT
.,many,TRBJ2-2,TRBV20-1,CSARDIFRDASTGELFF,TGCAGTGCTAGAGATATTTTCCGGGACGCTAGCACCGGGGAGCTGTTTTTT
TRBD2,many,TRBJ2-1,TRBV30,CAWLPGLAVRNEQFF,TGTGCCTGGCTACCGGGACTAGCGGTACGCAATGAGCAGTTCTTC
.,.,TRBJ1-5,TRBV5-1,CASSLEFNQPQHF,TGCGCCAGCAGCTTGGAGTTCAATCAGCCCCAGCATTTT
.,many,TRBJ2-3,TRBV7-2,CASSLEGNVADTQYF,TGTGCCAGCAGCCTCGAGGGTAACGTGGCAGATACGCAGTATTTT
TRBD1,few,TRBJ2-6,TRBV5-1,CASSPDRAGAGANVLTF,TGCGCCAGCAGCCCAGACAGGGCCGGCGCTGGGGCCAACGTCCTGACTTTC
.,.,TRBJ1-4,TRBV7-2,CASSFGMDVGEKLFF,TGTGCCAGCAGCTTCGGGATGGACGTTGGTGAAAAACTGTTTTTT
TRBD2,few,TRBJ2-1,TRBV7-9,CASSLATSGLNEQFF,TGTGCCAGCAGCTTAGCGACTAGCGGCCTCAATGAGCAGTTCTTC
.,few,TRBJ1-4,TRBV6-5,CASSYGGGPRNNEKLFF,TGTGCCAGCAGTTACGGGGGAGGACCGCGCAATAATGAAAAACTGTTTTTT
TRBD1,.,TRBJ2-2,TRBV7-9,CASSAGTGENTGELFF,TGTGCCAGCAGCGCCGGGACAGGGGAGAACACCGGGGAGCTGTTTTTT
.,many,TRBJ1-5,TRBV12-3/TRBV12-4,CASSPTGSPSNQPQHF,TGTGCCAGCAGTCCAACAGGCTCCCCTAGCAATCAGCCCCAGCATTTT
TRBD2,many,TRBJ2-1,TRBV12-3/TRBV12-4,CASRGTTTYEQFF,TGTGCCAGCAGAGGGACTACCACGTATGAGCAGTTCTTC
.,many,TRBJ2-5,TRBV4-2,CASSQAGSETGGRAQYF,TGTGCCAGCAGCCAAGCCGGGTCCGAGACTGGAGGCCGGGCCCAGTACTTC
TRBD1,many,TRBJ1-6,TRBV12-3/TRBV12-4,CASSVGQRNSPLHF,TGTGCCAGCAGTGTGGGACAGAGAAATTCACCCCTCCACTTT
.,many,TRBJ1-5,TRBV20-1,CSATGDVKVRNQPQHF,TGCAGTGCTACAGGGGATGTAAAGGTTCGCAATCAGCCCCAGCATTTT
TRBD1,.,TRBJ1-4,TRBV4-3,CASSQEAGQRNEKLFF,TGCGCCAGCAGCCAAGAGGCGGGACAGAGGAATGAAAAACTGTTTTTT
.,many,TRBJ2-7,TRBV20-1,CSARDWRSRDVAYEQYF,TGCAGTGCTAGAGATTGGAGGTCCCGGGACGTTGCCTACGAGCAGTACTTC
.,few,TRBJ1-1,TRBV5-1,CASRYSGGMNTEAFF,TGCGCCAGCAGGTACTCGGGTGGGATGAACACTGAAGCTTTCTTT
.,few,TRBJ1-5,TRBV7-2,CASSLEAQPQHF,TGTGCCAGCAGCTTAGAGGCTCAGCCCCAGCATTTT
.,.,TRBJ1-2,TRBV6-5,CASSYSRAQGGYTF,TGTGCCAGCAGTTACTCCCGGGCCCAGGGGGGCTACACCTTC
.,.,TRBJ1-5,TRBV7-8,CASSLAHGGNQPQHF,TGTGCCAGCAGCTTAGCGCATGGGGGTAATCAGCCCCAGCATTTT